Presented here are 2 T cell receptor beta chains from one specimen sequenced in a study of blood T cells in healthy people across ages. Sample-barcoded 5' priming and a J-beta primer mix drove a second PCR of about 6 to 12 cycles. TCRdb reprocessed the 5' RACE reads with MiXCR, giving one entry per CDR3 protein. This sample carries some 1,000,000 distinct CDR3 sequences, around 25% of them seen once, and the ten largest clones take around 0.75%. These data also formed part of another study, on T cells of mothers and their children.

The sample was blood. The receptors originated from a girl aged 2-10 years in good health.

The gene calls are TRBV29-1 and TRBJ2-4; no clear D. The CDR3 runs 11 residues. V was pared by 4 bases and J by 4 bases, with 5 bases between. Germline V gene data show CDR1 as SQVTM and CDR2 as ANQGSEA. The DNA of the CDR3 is TGCAGCGTTGTCGGAAAAAACATTCAGTACTTC. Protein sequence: CSVVGKNIQYF.

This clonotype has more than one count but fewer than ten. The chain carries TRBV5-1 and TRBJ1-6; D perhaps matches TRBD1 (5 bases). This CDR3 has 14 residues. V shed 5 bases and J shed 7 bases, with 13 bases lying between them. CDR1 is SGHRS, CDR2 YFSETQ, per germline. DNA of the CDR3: TGCGCCAGCAGTCTCGACAGCCAAAATTCACCCCTCCACTTT. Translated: CASSLDSQNSPLHF.